This T cell receptor beta chain was identified during a study of T cell repertoires in cytomegalovirus infection. Across the study: An indication of both CMV infection and matching HLA type came from public TCR beta signatures.

To note about this clonotype: Antigen specificity is unknown.

Whole-study findings and limits: The response measured ex vivo was dominated by TCR beta clonotypes (HLA-C-restricted and CMV-specific). The cumulative frequency of public TCR beta families distinguished individuals who carried CMV together with the relevant HLA.

One entry per CDR3 protein results from TCRdb running MiXCR on the reads. The sample holds under 800,000 distinct CDR3 sequences, 20% to 25% seen once. V was pared by 7 bases and J by 3 bases, with 15 bases between. The germline V gene has CDR1 LGHNT and CDR2 FRNRAP. The CDR3 extends over 15 amino acids. The chain couples TRBV12-5 to TRBJ2-2; maybe TRBD1 (6 bases). The sequenced material came from CD8+ T cells from PBMCs. The source of this sequence is a human donor in good health (CMV status not recorded). Some clones in this sample may be carry-over from other donors' samples. The CDR3 nucleotides read TGTGCTAGTGTCCCCAGTACAGGGCACACCGGGGAGCTGTTTTTT. Translating it yields CASVPSTGHTGELFF.